The clone carrying this T cell receptor (beta chain) was counted many times. Its cognate antigen is unknown. The sample originates from a study of blood T cells in healthy people across ages. A second roughly 6 to 12 cycle PCR used barcoded and J-beta primers. Each cDNA molecule, via a template-switch adaptor with 12 random nucleotides, was tagged. TCRdb independently ran MiXCR on the 5' RACE reads; one entry per CDR3 protein. The table has around 1,500,000 distinct CDR3 sequences, about 28% seen once. Points from the study as a whole: Getting older went along with TCR beta diversity per million T cells dropping roughly linearly.

V trimming: 6 bases; J trimming: 0 bases; junction bases outside the gene matches: 6. Germline V lookup: CDR1 MNHNY, CDR2 SVGAGI (reference sequence). CDR3 length: 15 residues. At least 5.5 micrograms of total RNA were extracted per sample. The sequenced material came from blood. This TCR was sampled from a woman aged 25 to 39 in good health. V and J are TRBV6-6 and TRBJ2-7; 9 nucleotides line up with TRBD2. The CDR3 protein is CASSSISGGSYEQYF. In DNA, the CDR3 is TGTGCCAGCAGCTCCATTAGCGGGGGCTCCTACGAGCAGTACTTC.